This T cell receptor beta chain is from a study of T cell responses to AZD1222 COVID-19 vaccine. Trimming stripped 0 bases from V and 5 bases from J, with 14 bases between. This CDR3 is 16 amino acids long. Using immunoSEQ multiplex PCR, the repertoire was profiled, and TCRdb retains in-frame clones only, with some absent. The data contain under 200,000 clones, 90% to 95% of them seen just once; the ten biggest clones take up approximately 0.64%. Concerning this clone: Its antigen is not known.

Study results and caveats: Spike-specific TCR breadth and depth were elevated following two AZD1222 doses. Repertoire sampling occurred only after the peak T cell response. Reportedly, close to half of spike-specific TCRs are directed against unmutated variant regions.

This sequence was found in an adult in good health. The material was peripheral blood, obtained on day 0 of AZD1222 vaccination. This chain joins TRBV23-1 and TRBJ2-1; D possibly matches TRBD1 or TRBD2 (5 bases each). TRBV23-1 is an ORF, and what it does is uncertain. Written as DNA, the CDR3 is TGCGCCAGCAGTCAATCCCCCCTCCGGGGACACAATGAGCAGTTCTTC. Its protein product is CASSQSPLRGHNEQFF.